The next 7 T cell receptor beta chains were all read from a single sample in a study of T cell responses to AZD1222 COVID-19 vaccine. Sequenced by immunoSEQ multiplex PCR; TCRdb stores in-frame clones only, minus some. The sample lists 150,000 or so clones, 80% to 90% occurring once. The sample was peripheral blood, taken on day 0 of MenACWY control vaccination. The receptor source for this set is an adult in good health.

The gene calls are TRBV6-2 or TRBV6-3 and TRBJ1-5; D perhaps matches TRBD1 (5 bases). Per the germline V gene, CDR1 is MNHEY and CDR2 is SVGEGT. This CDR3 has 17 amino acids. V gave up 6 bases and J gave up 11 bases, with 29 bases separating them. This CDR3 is CASSNYLYDRYQVTQHF. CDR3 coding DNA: TGTGCCAGCAGCAATTACCTTTACGACAGATATCAGGTGACCCAGCATTTT.

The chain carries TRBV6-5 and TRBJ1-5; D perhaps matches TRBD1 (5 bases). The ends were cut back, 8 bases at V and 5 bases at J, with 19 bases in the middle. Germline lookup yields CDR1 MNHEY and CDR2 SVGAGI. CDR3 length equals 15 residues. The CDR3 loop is CASAGGWGEDQPQHF. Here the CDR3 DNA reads TGTGCCAGCGCCGGCGGTTGGGGGGAGGATCAGCCCCAGCATTTT.

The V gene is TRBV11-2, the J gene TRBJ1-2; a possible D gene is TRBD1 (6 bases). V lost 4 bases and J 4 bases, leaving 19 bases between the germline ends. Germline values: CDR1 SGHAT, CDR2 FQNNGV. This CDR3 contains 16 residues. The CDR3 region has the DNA TGTGCCAGCAGCTCACTCAGGACAGCTGGGGGCTATGGCTACACCTTC. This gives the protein CASSSLRTAGGYGYTF.

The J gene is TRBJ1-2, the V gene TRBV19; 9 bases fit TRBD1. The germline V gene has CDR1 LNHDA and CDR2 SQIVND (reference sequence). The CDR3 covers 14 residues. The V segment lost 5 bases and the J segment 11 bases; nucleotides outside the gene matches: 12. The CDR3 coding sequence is TGTGCCAGTAGTCCGACCGGGACAGGGAAGAAGTACACCTTC. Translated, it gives CASSPTGTGKKYTF.

CDR3 sequence: CASSSSWTGGNEQFF. The CDR3 DNA is TGTGCCAGCAGTTCATCGTGGACAGGGGGAAATGAGCAGTTCTTC. The genes are TRBV27 and TRBJ2-1, with 10 bases identical to TRBD1. The CDR3 consists of 15 residues. CDR1 is MNHEY, CDR2 SMNVEV, per germline (reference sequence). The trim removed 4 bases at V and 7 bases at J, leaving 7 bases unmatched.

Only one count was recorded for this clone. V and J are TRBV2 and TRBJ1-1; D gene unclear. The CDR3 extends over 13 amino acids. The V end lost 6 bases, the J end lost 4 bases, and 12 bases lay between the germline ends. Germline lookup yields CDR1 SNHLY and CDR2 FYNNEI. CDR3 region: CASRLGDSTEAFF. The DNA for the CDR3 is TGTGCCAGCAGGCTCGGGGATAGCACTGAAGCTTTCTTT. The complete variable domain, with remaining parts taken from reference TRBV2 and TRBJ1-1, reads EPEVTQTPSHQVTQMGQEVILRCVPISNHLYFYWYRQILGQKVEFLVSFYNNEISEKSEIFDDQFSVERPDGSNFTLKIRSTKLEDSAMYFCASRLGDSTEAFFGQGTRLTVV.

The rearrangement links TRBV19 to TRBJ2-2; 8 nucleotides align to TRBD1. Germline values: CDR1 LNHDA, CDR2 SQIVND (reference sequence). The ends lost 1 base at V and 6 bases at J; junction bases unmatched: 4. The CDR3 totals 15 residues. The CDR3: CASSIATGVAGELFF. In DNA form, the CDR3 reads TGTGCCAGTAGTATAGCGACAGGGGTTGCCGGGGAGCTGTTTTTT.